This paragraph covers one T cell receptor beta chain sequence. What it recognizes is unknown. Treatment specified: roughly 10-day PBMC culture with coronavirus spike peptide pools or control peptides (ViraFEST assay). Samples of CD4+ T cells were obtained from the unexposed donor before the COVID-19 pandemic (2011-2018). The cultures had half their medium swapped for fresh IL-2 medium on days 3 and 7. The Oncomine TCR Beta short-read assay was applied to DNA of cultured CD4+ T cells. TCRdb reanalysed the PCR reads using MiXCR and keeps one entry per CDR3 protein. The table includes about 4,600 distinct CDR3 sequences, around 50% detected once. This entry belongs to a study of vaccination and CD4 T cells after COVID-19. The CDR3 is made up of 17 amino acids. CDR1 and CDR2 from the germline V gene are SEHNR and FQNEAQ (reference sequence). V shed 1 base and J 5 bases; nucleotides not matched to a gene: 13.

The origin of this receptor is a human donor in good health. The chain couples TRBV7-9 to TRBJ2-5, with 7 bases lining up with TRBD2. Sequencing was done on a sample of CD4+ T cells from blood, cultured in vitro. The CDR3 protein is CASSLGRLRGMRETQYF. DNA of the CDR3: TGTGCCAGCAGCTTAGGTCGCCTGCGGGGGATGAGGGAGACCCAGTACTTC. Full variable domain (missing parts from reference TRBV7-9 and TRBJ2-5): DTGVSQNPRHKITKRGQNVTFRCDPISEHNRLYWYRQTLGQGPEFLTYFQNEAQLEKSRLLSDRFSAERPKGSFSTLEIQRTEQGDSAMYLCASSLGRLRGMRETQYFGPGTRLLVL.